The 4 T cell receptor beta chains in this list originate from one sample, sequenced in a study of shared clonotypes between healthy human individuals. CD8 cells classed as naive were CD45RO-negative and positively selected for CCR7, excluding terminally differentiated effector memory CD45RA+ cells. Sequenced by immunoSEQ multiplex PCR; TCRdb stores in-frame clones only, minus some. The sample includes about 2 million clones, around 96% of them seen just once. The sequenced material came from naive CD8+ T cells sorted from blood. Receptor source: a young man in good health.

The chain recombines TRBV6-1 with TRBJ1-3, with D possibly matching TRBD1 (6 bases). The V gene's germline CDR1 is MNHNS and CDR2 SASEGT. The CDR3 extends over 13 amino acids. Trimming pared 6 bases from V and 7 bases from J, leaving 13 bases between. The CDR3 spells CASRGGERNTIYF. The CDR3 bases are TGTGCCAGCAGAGGGGGGGAAAGGAACACCATATATTTT.

V and J are TRBV9 and TRBJ2-3; D possibly corresponds to TRBD2 (6 bases). Germline CDR1 is SGDLS and CDR2 is YYNGEE. V was clipped by 2 bases and J by 6 bases, with 16 bases between them. This CDR3 has 15 residues. In DNA form, the CDR3 reads TGTGCCAGCAGCGTGGGTGCGAGTGGGGGGGATACGCAGTATTTT. This translates into CASSVGASGGDTQYF. Looking up the rest from reference TRBV9 and TRBJ2-3 gives the full variable domain: DSGVTQTPKHLITATGQRVTLRCSPRSGDLSVYWYQQSLDQGLQFLIQYYNGEERAKGNILERFSAQQFPDLHSELNLSSLELGDSALYFCASSVGASGGDTQYFGPGTRLTVL.

The rearrangement links TRBV5-4 to TRBJ2-1; the match to TRBD1 covers 7 bases. Germline CDR1 SGHNT, CDR2 YYREEE (reference sequence). The ends lost 3 bases at V and 4 bases at J; junction bases unmatched: 7. This CDR3 is built from 15 residues. CDR3 loop: CASSSDRNLYNEQFF. The DNA for the CDR3 is TGTGCCAGCAGCTCGGACAGGAACCTATACAATGAGCAGTTCTTC.

J is TRBJ2-7 and V is TRBV11-2; 7 bases line up with TRBD2. The CDR3 spans 19 residues. CDR1 and CDR2 (germline): SGHAT, FQNNGV. V shed 3 bases, J shed 1 base, and the junction held 18 bases outside the gene matches. The CDR3 coding sequence is TGTGCCAGCAGCTTCCCAACGTCGGCCCGGCTAGCGGATTCCTACGAGCAGTACTTC. Protein product: CASSFPTSARLADSYEQYF.